A selection of T cell receptor beta chains follows, all from one sample in a study of OX40 agonist ivuxolimab in advanced cancers. Data came from immunoSEQ multiplex PCR; TCRdb stores just in-frame clones and leaves some out. The data contain 75,000 to 95,000 clones, 92% of them singletons. The source was CD4+ or CD8+ T cells sorted from blood, collected in a trial of the OX40 agonist ivuxolimab. These receptor sequences come from an adult with an advanced solid tumor such as melanoma, head and neck, liver or kidney cancer. Both conserved end residues are part of each CDR3. A D gene is named only where the DNA matches it firmly. Size is stated for part of the rows, as once, few or many counts, or as a class when the clone is expanded.

- | - | TRBJ1-2 | TRBV6-5 | CASMIQGSLGYTF | TGTGCCAGCATGATACAGGGTTCTCTAGGCTACACCTTC
- | TRBD2 | TRBJ2-2 | TRBV2 | CASSDGGRVAGAANTGELFF | TGTGCCAGCAGTGATGGCGGCAGGGTAGCGGGGGCCGCGAACACCGGGGAGCTGTTTTTT
- | - | TRBJ1-5 | TRBV5-4 | CASSFNSNQPQHF | TGTGCCAGCAGCTTCAATAGCAATCAGCCCCAGCATTTT
- | TRBD2 | TRBJ2-1 | TRBV6-4 | CASSESRTSTGDEQFF | TGTGCCAGCAGTGAATCACGGACTAGCACGGGCGATGAGCAGTTCTTC
- | - | TRBJ2-3 | TRBV27 | CASRTGADTQYF | TGTGCCAGCAGGACCGGGGCAGATACGCAGTATTTT
- | TRBD1 | TRBJ1-5 | TRBV27 | CASSLGTGGNQPQHF | TGTGCCAGCAGTTTGGGGACAGGGGGCAATCAGCCCCAGCATTTT
- | TRBD1 | TRBJ1-5 | TRBV7-9 | CASSPGTGTIYQPQHF | TGTGCCAGCAGCCCAGGGACAGGGACCATCTATCAGCCCCAGCATTTT
- | - | TRBJ2-7 | TRBV19 | CARGMYEQYF | TGTGCCAGGGGAATGTACGAGCAGTACTTC
few | - | TRBJ1-4 | TRBV4-1 | CASSITRKEKLFF | TGCGCCAGCAGCATCACGAGGAAGGAAAAACTGTTTTTT
- | TRBD2 | TRBJ2-3 | TRBV7-6 | CASSLAGGRGADTQYF | TGTGCCAGCAGCCTAGCGGGGGGGCGGGGTGCAGATACGCAGTATTTT
few | - | TRBJ2-2 | TRBV5-1 | CASSDPGRGTGELFF | TGCGCCAGCAGCGACCCGGGACGGGGCACCGGGGAGCTGTTTTTT
- | TRBD2 | TRBJ2-7 | TRBV13 | CASSLFSASDGGYEQYF | TGTGCCAGCAGCTTATTTTCGGCCTCTGACGGGGGGTACGAGCAGTACTTC
- | TRBD2 | TRBJ2-3 | TRBV4-1 | CASSQGGLAGTDTQYF | TGCGCCAGCAGCCAGGGGGGACTAGCGGGGACAGATACGCAGTATTTT
- | - | TRBJ2-2 | TRBV29-1 | CSGQPGELFF | TGCAGCGGACAGCCCGGGGAGCTGTTTTTT
- | - | TRBJ2-5 | TRBV27 | CASSKPQETQYF | TGTGCCAGCAGTAAACCGCAAGAGACCCAGTACTTC
- | TRBD2 | TRBJ2-2 | TRBV7-9 | CASSSGLNTGELFF | TGTGCCAGCAGCTCGGGACTAAACACCGGGGAGCTGTTTTTT
- | - | TRBJ1-3 | TRBV9 | CASSVGTVSGNTIYF | TGTGCCAGCAGCGTAGGGACAGTCTCTGGAAACACCATATATTTT
once | - | TRBJ2-5 | TRBV30 | CALTGLKETQYF | TGTGCCCTGACTGGCTTAAAAGAGACCCAGTACTTC
- | TRBD2 | TRBJ2-7 | TRBV27 | CASSLSEASGGKNEQYF | TGTGCCAGCAGTTTATCGGAGGCTAGCGGGGGCAAGAACGAGCAGTACTTC
- | TRBD1 | TRBJ1-2 | TRBV5-1 | CASSIGQGGDYGYTF | TGCGCCAGCAGCATAGGACAGGGCGGGGACTATGGCTACACCTTC
- | - | TRBJ2-2 | TRBV6-1 | CASSEAGGPGELFF | TGTGCCAGCAGTGAAGCGGGGGGGCCCGGGGAGCTGTTTTTT
few | - | TRBJ1-1 | TRBV5-6 | CASSLGQNEAFF | TGTGCCAGCAGCTTGGGGCAGAATGAAGCTTTCTTT
- | - | TRBJ2-7 | TRBV4-1 | CASSQEPGGGYEQYF | TGCGCCAGCAGCCAAGAGCCCGGGGGTGGGTACGAGCAGTACTTC
- | - | TRBJ1-2 | TRBV6-1 | CASSEVSSGFYGYTF | TGTGCCAGCAGTGAAGTCTCCAGCGGATTCTATGGCTACACCTTC
- | - | TRBJ2-1 | TRBV13 | CASSFGGNEQFF | TGTGCCAGCAGCTTTGGGGGCAATGAGCAGTTCTTC
- | TRBD1 | TRBJ1-1 | TRBV6-5 | CASSPRQGVGTEAFF | TGTGCCAGCAGCCCCAGACAGGGTGTAGGGACTGAAGCTTTCTTT
once | - | TRBJ1-4 | TRBV19 | CASSSPKTSPNEKLFF | TGTGCCAGTAGTAGCCCCAAGACATCTCCTAATGAAAAACTGTTTTTT
- | TRBD2 | TRBJ2-1 | TRBV7-2 | CASSLLAGGHNEQFF | TGTGCCAGCAGCTTACTAGCGGGGGGCCACAATGAGCAGTTCTTC
once | - | TRBJ2-5 | TRBV6-5 | CASTPPGAWQETQYF | TGTGCCAGCACCCCCCCCGGCGCTTGGCAAGAGACCCAGTACTTC
- | - | TRBJ1-4 | TRBV2 | CASSEGPGGFNEKLFF | TGTGCCAGCAGCGAAGGGCCGGGGGGCTTTAATGAAAAACTGTTTTTT
- | - | TRBJ2-5 | TRBV27 | CASSLSVLSQETQYF | TGTGCCAGCAGTTTATCGGTGTTGTCTCAAGAGACCCAGTACTTC
- | TRBD1 | TRBJ1-2 | TRBV11-2 | CASSLGTGGYGYTF | TGTGCCAGCAGCTTAGGGACAGGGGGCTATGGCTACACCTTC
once | TRBD1 | TRBJ2-7 | TRBV27 | CASGQGAYEQYF | TGTGCCAGCGGACAGGGGGCATACGAGCAGTACTTC
- | TRBD2 | TRBJ2-5 | TRBV11-2 | CASSYGLAGVGETQYF | TGTGCCAGCAGCTATGGCTTAGCGGGGGTGGGAGAGACCCAGTACTTC
- | - | TRBJ1-1 | TRBV5-4 | CASSLSRGVTEAFF | TGTGCCAGCAGCTTGTCGAGGGGGGTAACTGAAGCTTTCTTT
- | TRBD1 | TRBJ1-6 | TRBV28 | CASSSPQGRIGNSPLHF | TGTGCCAGCAGTTCGCCACAGGGGAGAATCGGGAATTCACCCCTCCACTTT
- | TRBD2 | TRBJ2-1 | TRBV27 | CASSFGTSAYNEQFF | TGTGCCAGCAGTTTCGGGACTAGCGCCTACAATGAGCAGTTCTTC
- | - | TRBJ2-1 | TRBV30 | CAWSITDNNEQFF | TGTGCCTGGAGTATTACAGACAACAATGAGCAGTTCTTC
- | - | TRBJ1-1 | TRBV5-6 | CASSLGRRGAFF | TGTGCCAGCAGCTTGGGGCGGCGGGGAGCTTTCTTT
- | - | TRBJ2-1 | TRBV5-6 | CASSLQGPSHSYNEQFF | TGTGCCAGCAGCCTCCAGGGGCCCTCACACTCCTACAATGAGCAGTTCTTC
- | - | TRBJ2-7 | TRBV13 | CASALGPSYEQYF | TGTGCCAGCGCCTTGGGGCCCTCCTACGAGCAGTACTTC
- | - | TRBJ2-7 | TRBV27 | CASSLGQGAYEQYF | TGTGCCAGCAGCCTAGGGCAGGGAGCCTACGAGCAGTACTTC
- | - | TRBJ1-6 | TRBV9 | CASSAAGGGSPLHF | TGTGCCAGCAGCGCCGCAGGCGGGGGCTCACCCCTCCACTTT
- | - | TRBJ2-3 | TRBV7-3 | CASSPAGEGDTQYF | TGTGCCAGCAGCCCCGCAGGGGAGGGAGATACGCAGTATTTT
- | - | TRBJ2-1 | TRBV4-1 | CASSQRGTFNEQFF | TGCGCCAGCAGCCAACGAGGGACTTTTAATGAGCAGTTCTTC
- | - | TRBJ1-4 | TRBV2 | CASSAGAHRGEKLFF | TGTGCCAGCAGTGCAGGGGCCCACCGCGGTGAAAAACTGTTTTTT